Given below is one T cell receptor beta chain in context. The data are from a study of cytomegalovirus exposure and HLA in healthy donors. With 60 Vbeta and 13 Jbeta primers, the PCR was carried out. This table comes from immunoSEQ multiplex PCR, and its TCRdb copy is limited to in-frame clones, with some not included. The sample records some 140,000 clones, less than 85% being singletons. Per the germline V gene, CDR1 is MNHEY and CDR2 is SMNVEV (reference sequence). The V segment lost 5 bases and the J segment 0 bases; nucleotides outside the gene matches: 8. CDR3 length: 16 amino acids. This chain connects TRBV27 to TRBJ2-7; TRBD2 agrees at 9 bases. Input material: PBMCs. This receptor was obtained from a man younger than 35 in good health and CMV-seropositive. CDR3 coding DNA: TGTGCCAGCAGTCCATCAAGCGGGGGGCTCTCCTACGAGCAGTACTTC. Translating it yields CASSPSSGGLSYEQYF.